A single T cell receptor beta chain is shown here with its context. What it binds is not known. The source of the sample is a study of cytomegalovirus exposure and HLA in healthy donors. The CDR3 has 17 residues. V gave up 2 bases and J gave up 7 bases, with 22 bases separating them. The germline V gene has CDR1 LGHNA and CDR2 YNFKEQ. The study, taken as a whole, reports: TCR beta V- and J-gene trimming, according to a later analysis, was linked to a missense DCLRE1C variant.

Primers included in the PCR were 60 Vbeta and 13 Jbeta primers. TCRdb's copy holds only in-frame clones and misses some; the assay was immunoSEQ multiplex PCR. The sample's table shows some 130,000 clones. What was sequenced was PBMCs. The chain has TRBV4-2 and TRBJ2-3; perhaps TRBD2 as D (6 bases). This sequence was found in a woman aged 55-69 years in good health and CMV-seronegative. DNA of the CDR3: TGTGCCAGCAGCCAATCGATCAGCGGGTCTCTACACCATACGCAGTATTTT. Encoded protein: CASSQSISGSLHHTQYF.